One and the same sample provided the 26 T cell receptor beta chains below, sequenced in a study of T cells expressing NK-cell markers. TCRdb processed the 5' RACE reads again and assigns one entry to each CDR3 protein, with no DNA. The sample holds 400,000 to 550,000 distinct CDR3 sequences. Sequenced sample: blood T cells: a sorted CD56 or NKG2C T cell subset, CD4+ or CD8+ T cells, or bulk PBMC T cells (not recorded which). The receptor set was obtained from a woman between 18 and 70 years old in good health.

The chain couples TRBV11-2 to TRBJ2-7; TCRdb indicates TRBD2, and absent DNA this call remains unverified. The CDR3 is made up of 15 amino acids. The germline CDR1 and CDR2 sequences are SGHAT and FQNNGV. CDR3: CASSLVEGQLYEQYF.

The genes are TRBV7-8 and TRBJ2-1; no DNA is available, so the TRBD1 call from TCRdb remains unchecked. The CDR3 totals 15 residues. Germline V CDR1 and CDR2: SGHVS, FQNEAQ. CDR3 amino acids: CASSLRQRPSNEQFF.

The chain uses TRBV9 and TRBJ1-1; checking the TCRdb D call of TRBD1 is not possible without DNA. Germline-derived CDR1 and CDR2 are SGDLS and YYNGEE. The CDR3 is 16 residues long. Here the CDR3 reads CASSTLRQGMNTEAFF.

This chain connects TRBV6-5 to TRBJ1-6. CDR3 length equals 14 residues. Germline assignment: CDR1 MNHEY and CDR2 SVGAGI. This chain's CDR3 is CASSYVGGDSPLHF.

The chain joins TRBV3-1 to TRBJ2-7. Germline V gene lookup returns CDR1 LGHDT and CDR2 YNNKEL (reference sequence). There are 12 residues in the CDR3. This CDR3 reads CASSHLSYEQYF.

The rearrangement uses TRBV23-1 and TRBJ2-5. TRBV23-1 is an ORF for which the function is uncertain. This CDR3 is built from 14 residues. The CDR3 sequence: CASSHHGDQETQYF.

The V gene is TRBV6-1, the J gene TRBJ1-6. Germline CDR1 MNHNS, CDR2 SASEGT. The CDR3 consists of 18 residues. CDR3 residues: CASSAWVGRGSYNSPLHF.

The CDR3 loop is CASSYGTSGNRETQYF. The V call is TRBV3-1, the J call TRBJ2-5; the D call from TCRdb, TRBD2, cannot be confirmed without DNA. This CDR3 comprises 16 residues. Germline-derived CDR1 and CDR2 are LGHDT and YNNKEL (reference sequence).

Here the CDR3 reads CSVGGGSGTDTQYF. This chain connects TRBV29-1 to TRBJ2-3; absent DNA, TCRdb's TRBD1 call cannot be checked. CDR3 length: 14 amino acids. Germline CDR1 reads SQVTM; CDR2 reads ANQGSEA.

This CDR3 is CASRLGSSSYEQYF. The chain combines TRBV2 with TRBJ2-7. The CDR3 sequence is 14 residues long. Looked up from germline, CDR1 is SNHLY and CDR2 is FYNNEI.

The V call is TRBV6-5, the J call TRBJ2-3. CDR3 size: 15 residues. Germline values: CDR1 MNHEY, CDR2 SVGAGI. CDR3 amino acids: CASSYSRSSTDTQYF.

V gene TRBV12-3 or TRBV12-4 combines with J gene TRBJ2-5; the D gene TCRdb calls, TRBD2, cannot be checked with no DNA. The CDR3 sequence is 17 residues long. This chain's CDR3 is CASIPQLAGGLVETQYF.

This chain joins TRBV12-3 or TRBV12-4 and TRBJ1-1; TCRdb gives TRBD1 as the D gene, but with no DNA this cannot be confirmed. This CDR3 is 14 amino acids long. The CDR3 is CASSAWTGGGEAFF.

The V and J genes are TRBV6-1 and TRBJ2-3; the TCRdb D gene call, TRBD1, has no DNA to confirm it. CDR1 is MNHNS, CDR2 SASEGT, per germline. The length of the CDR3 is 15 residues. The chain's CDR3 is CASSRGQKNTDTQYF.

The chain joins TRBV5-1 to TRBJ2-2; TCRdb outputs TRBD2, but without DNA this stays unchecked. The germline V gene has CDR1 SGHRS and CDR2 YFSETQ. This CDR3 contains 14 residues. This chain's CDR3 is CASRRDPTTGELFF.

The chain's CDR3 is CASSPPGVGHGTQYF. The chain recombines TRBV12-3 or TRBV12-4 with TRBJ2-5; lacking DNA, the TRBD1 call made by TCRdb goes unchecked. The CDR3 runs 15 residues.

This chain connects TRBV6-5 to TRBJ2-2; TCRdb calls TRBD2, which cannot be checked without DNA. Germline V lookup: CDR1 MNHEY, CDR2 SVGAGI. The CDR3 is 12 residues long. Here the CDR3 reads CASKMGSGELFF.

The rearrangement uses TRBV20-1 and TRBJ2-4; lacking DNA, the TRBD2 call made by TCRdb goes unchecked. The CDR3 is made up of 17 amino acids. Germline CDR1 DFQATT, CDR2 SNEGSKA (reference sequence). CDR3 region: CSARKQLAGDSKNIQYF.

The chain employs TRBV15 and TRBJ2-5. The CDR3 sequence is 13 residues long. Germline V lookup: CDR1 LNHNV, CDR2 YYDKDF (reference sequence). The CDR3 loop is CATSRDWVETQYF.

This chain connects TRBV12-3 or TRBV12-4 to TRBJ2-2; the TRBD1 assignment by TCRdb is unverifiable without DNA. The CDR3 is made up of 15 amino acids. Here the CDR3 reads CASKTGTGAAGELFF.

V is TRBV6-2 or TRBV6-3 and J is TRBJ1-5. From germline, CDR1 is MNHEY and CDR2 SVGEGT. CDR3 length equals 15 residues. The CDR3 is CASRDHRERNQPQHF.

CDR3 sequence: CASSLPWRDHEQYF. The rearrangement links TRBV28 to TRBJ2-7; no DNA is available, so the TRBD2 call from TCRdb remains unchecked. Germline CDR1 is MDHEN and CDR2 is SYDVKM. CDR3 length: 14 amino acids. Based on the CDR3 plus reference TRBV28 and TRBJ2-7, the full variable domain is DVKVTQSSRYLVKRTGEKVFLECVQDMDHENMFWYRQDPGLGLRLIYFSYDVKMKEKGDIPEGYSVSREKKERFSLILESASTNQTSMYLCASSLPWRDHEQYFGPGTRLTVT.

This chain links TRBV6-1 with TRBJ2-3; TCRdb names TRBD2, which stays unverified in the absence of DNA. Germline lookup yields CDR1 MNHNS and CDR2 SASEGT. There are 17 residues in the CDR3. The CDR3: CASSRGGLAGGTDTQYF.

V and J are TRBV27 and TRBJ2-1. Germline V gene sequence: CDR1 MNHEY, CDR2 SMNVEV (reference sequence). The CDR3 sequence is 15 residues long. The CDR3 loop is CASSLTVAANNEQFF.

The chain carries TRBV2 and TRBJ1-2. Germline V CDR1 and CDR2: SNHLY, FYNNEI. This CDR3 region has 14 residues. The CDR3 reads CASSAEGPNYGYTF.

The J gene is TRBJ2-7, the V gene TRBV5-4; the D call from TCRdb, TRBD2, cannot be confirmed without DNA. This CDR3 has 16 amino acids. Germline-derived CDR1 and CDR2 are SGHNT and YYREEE (reference sequence). The chain's CDR3 is CASSKGLAGLLDEQYF.